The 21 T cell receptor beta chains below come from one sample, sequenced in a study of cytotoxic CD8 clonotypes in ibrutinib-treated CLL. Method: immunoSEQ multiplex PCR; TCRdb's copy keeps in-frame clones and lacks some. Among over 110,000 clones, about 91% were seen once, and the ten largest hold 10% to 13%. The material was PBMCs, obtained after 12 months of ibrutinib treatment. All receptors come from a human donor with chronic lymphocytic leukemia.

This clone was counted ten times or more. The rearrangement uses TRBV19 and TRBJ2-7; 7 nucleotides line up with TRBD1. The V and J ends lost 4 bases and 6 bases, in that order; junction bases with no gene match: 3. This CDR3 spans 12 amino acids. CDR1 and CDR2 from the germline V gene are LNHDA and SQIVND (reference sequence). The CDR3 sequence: CASSRQGVEQYF. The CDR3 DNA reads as TGTGCCAGTAGTAGACAGGGTGTCGAGCAGTACTTC.

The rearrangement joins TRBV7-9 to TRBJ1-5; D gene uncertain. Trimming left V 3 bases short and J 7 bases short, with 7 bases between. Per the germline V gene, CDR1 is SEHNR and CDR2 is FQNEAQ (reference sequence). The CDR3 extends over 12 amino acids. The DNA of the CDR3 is TGTGCCAGCAGCTTTCCGGACCAGCCCCAGCATTTT. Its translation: CASSFPDQPQHF.

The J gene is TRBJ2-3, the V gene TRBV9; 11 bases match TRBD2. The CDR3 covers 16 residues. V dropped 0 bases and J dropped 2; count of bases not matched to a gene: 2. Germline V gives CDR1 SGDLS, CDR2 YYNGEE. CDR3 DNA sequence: TGTGCCAGCAGCGTAGAACTAGCGGGAGCCACAGATACGCAGTATTTT. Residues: CASSVELAGATDTQYF.

The CDR3 region has the DNA TGTGCCAGCAGTACCCAGGGACGTAGGCAGCCCCAGCATTTT. It codes for CASSTQGRRQPQHF. This chain links TRBV28 with TRBJ1-5; D possibly corresponds to TRBD1 (5 bases). Germline loops: CDR1 MDHEN, CDR2 SYDVKM. This CDR3 region has 14 residues. Trimming removed 5 bases from V and 7 bases from J, with 15 bases in between.

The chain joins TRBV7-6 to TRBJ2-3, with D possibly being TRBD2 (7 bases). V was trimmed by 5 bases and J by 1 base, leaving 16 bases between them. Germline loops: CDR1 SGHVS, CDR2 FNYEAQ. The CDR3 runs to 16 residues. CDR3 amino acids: CASSLGGPGGTDTQYF. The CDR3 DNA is TGTGCCAGCAGCCTGGGGGGGCCGGGGGGCACAGATACGCAGTATTTT. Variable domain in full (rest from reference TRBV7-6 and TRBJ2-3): GAGVSQSPRYKVTKRGQDVALRCDPISGHVSLYWYRQALGQGPEFLTYFNYEAQQDKSGLPNDRFSAERPEGSISTLTIQRTEQRDSAMYRCASSLGGPGGTDTQYFGPGTRLTVL.

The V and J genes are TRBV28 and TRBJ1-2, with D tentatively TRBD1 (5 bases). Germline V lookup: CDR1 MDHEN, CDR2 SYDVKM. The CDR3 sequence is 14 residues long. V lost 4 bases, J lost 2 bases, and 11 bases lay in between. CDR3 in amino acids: CASSSTVINYGYTF. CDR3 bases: TGTGCCAGCAGTTCGACAGTGATAAACTATGGCTACACCTTC.

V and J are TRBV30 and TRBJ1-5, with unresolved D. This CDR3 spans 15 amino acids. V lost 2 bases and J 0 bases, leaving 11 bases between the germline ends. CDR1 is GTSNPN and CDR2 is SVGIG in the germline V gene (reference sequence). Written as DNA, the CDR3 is TGTGCCTGGAGTCACACAGAATATAGCAATCAGCCCCAGCATTTT. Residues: CAWSHTEYSNQPQHF. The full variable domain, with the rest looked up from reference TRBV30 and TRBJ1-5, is SQTIHQWPATLVQPVGSPLSLECTVEGTSNPNLYWYRQAAGRGLQLLFYSVGIGQISSEVPQNLSASRPQDRQFILSSKKLLLSDSGFYLCAWSHTEYSNQPQHFGDGTRLSIL.

The CDR3 is CASSGLAGAETQYF. CDR3 nucleotides: TGTGCCAGCAGTGGACTAGCGGGAGCAGAGACCCAGTACTTC. The chain joins TRBV2 to TRBJ2-5, with 12 bases lining up with TRBD2. The CDR3 runs to 14 residues. Germline loops: CDR1 SNHLY, CDR2 FYNNEI. J was trimmed by 4 bases and V by 4 bases; bases with no gene match: 1.

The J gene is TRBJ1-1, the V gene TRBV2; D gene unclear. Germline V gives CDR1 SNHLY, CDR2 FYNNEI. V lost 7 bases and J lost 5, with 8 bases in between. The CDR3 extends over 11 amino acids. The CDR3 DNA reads TGTGCCAGCATAGGTGGAACTGAAGCTTTCTTT. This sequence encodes CASIGGTEAFF.

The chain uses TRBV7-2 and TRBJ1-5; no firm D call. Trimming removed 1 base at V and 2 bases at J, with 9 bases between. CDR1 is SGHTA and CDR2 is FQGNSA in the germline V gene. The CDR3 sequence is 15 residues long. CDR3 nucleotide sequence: TGTGCCAGCAGCTTAGGAGGGTTCGGCAATCAGCCCCAGCATTTT. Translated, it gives CASSLGGFGNQPQHF. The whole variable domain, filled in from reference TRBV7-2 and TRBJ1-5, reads GAGVSQSPSNKVTEKGKDVELRCDPISGHTALYWYRQSLGQGLEFLIYFQGNSAPDKSGLPSDRFSAERTGGSVSTLTIQRTQQEDSAVYLCASSLGGFGNQPQHFGDGTRLSIL.

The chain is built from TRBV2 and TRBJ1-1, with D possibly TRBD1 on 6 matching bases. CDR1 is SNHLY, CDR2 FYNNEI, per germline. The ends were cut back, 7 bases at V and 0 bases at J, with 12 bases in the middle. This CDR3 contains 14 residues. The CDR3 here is CASTRQELNTEAFF. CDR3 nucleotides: TGTGCCAGCACCAGACAGGAGTTGAACACTGAAGCTTTCTTT.

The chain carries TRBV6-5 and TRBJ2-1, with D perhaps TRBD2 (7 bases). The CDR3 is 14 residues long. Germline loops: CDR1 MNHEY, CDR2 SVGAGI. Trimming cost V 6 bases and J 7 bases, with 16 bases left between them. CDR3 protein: CASSLGGAPNEQFF. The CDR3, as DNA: TGTGCCAGCAGCCTTGGGGGGGCGCCGAATGAGCAGTTCTTC.

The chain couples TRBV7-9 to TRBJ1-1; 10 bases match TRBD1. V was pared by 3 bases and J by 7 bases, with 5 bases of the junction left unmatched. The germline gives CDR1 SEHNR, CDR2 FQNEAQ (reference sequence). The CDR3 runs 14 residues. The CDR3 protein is CASSFPGTGDEAFF. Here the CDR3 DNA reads TGTGCCAGCAGCTTCCCCGGGACAGGGGATGAAGCTTTCTTT.

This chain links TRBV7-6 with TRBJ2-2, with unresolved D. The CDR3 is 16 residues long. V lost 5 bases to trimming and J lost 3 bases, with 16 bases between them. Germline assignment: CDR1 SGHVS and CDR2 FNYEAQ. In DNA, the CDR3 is TGTGCCAGCAGCGGGCGGCCGGTGGGTGACACCGGGGAGCTGTTTTTT. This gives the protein CASSGRPVGDTGELFF. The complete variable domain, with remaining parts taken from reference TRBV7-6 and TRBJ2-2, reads GAGVSQSPRYKVTKRGQDVALRCDPISGHVSLYWYRQALGQGPEFLTYFNYEAQQDKSGLPNDRFSAERPEGSISTLTIQRTEQRDSAMYRCASSGRPVGDTGELFFGEGSRLTVL.

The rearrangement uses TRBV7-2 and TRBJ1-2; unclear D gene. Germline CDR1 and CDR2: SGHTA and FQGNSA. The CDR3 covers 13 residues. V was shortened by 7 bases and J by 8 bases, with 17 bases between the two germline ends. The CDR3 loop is CASIRQSYRGYTF. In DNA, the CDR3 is TGTGCCAGCATCCGACAATCCTATCGGGGCTACACCTTC.

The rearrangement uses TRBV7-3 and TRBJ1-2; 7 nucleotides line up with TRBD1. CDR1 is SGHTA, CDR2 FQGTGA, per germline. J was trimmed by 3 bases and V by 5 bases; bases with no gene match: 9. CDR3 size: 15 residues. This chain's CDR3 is CASSPSGGKDYGYTF. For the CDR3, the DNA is TGTGCCAGCAGCCCCTCAGGGGGAAAGGACTATGGCTACACCTTC.

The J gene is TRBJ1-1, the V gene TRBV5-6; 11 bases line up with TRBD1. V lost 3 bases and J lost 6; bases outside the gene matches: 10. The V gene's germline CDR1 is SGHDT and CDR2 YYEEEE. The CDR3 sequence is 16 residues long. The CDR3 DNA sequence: TGTGCCAGCAGCTGGAGCACGGGACAGGGGGTGTCTGAAGCTTTCTTT. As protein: CASSWSTGQGVSEAFF.

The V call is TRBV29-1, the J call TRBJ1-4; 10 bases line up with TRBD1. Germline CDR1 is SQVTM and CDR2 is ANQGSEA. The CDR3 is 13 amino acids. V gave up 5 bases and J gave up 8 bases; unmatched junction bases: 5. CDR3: CSVLGTGDEKLFF. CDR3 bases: TGCAGCGTTCTCGGGACAGGGGACGAAAAACTGTTTTTT. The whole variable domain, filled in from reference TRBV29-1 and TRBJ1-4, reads SAVISQKPSRDICQRGTSLTIQCQVDSQVTMMFWYRQQPGQSLTLIATANQGSEATYESGFVIDKFPISRPNLTFSTLTVSNMSPEDSSIYLCSVLGTGDEKLFFGSGTQLSVL.

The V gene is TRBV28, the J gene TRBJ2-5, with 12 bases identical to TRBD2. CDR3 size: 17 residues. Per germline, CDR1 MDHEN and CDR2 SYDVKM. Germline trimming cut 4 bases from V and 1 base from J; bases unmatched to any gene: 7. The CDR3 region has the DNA TGTGCCAGCAGTTCTTTCACTAGCGGGAGGATCCAAGAGACCCAGTACTTC. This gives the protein CASSSFTSGRIQETQYF.

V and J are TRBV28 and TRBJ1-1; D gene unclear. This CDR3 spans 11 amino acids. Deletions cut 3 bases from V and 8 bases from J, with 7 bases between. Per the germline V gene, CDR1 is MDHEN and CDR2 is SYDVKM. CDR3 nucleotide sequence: TGTGCCAGCAGTTTTTTTATGGAAGCTTTCTTT. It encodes CASSFFMEAFF.

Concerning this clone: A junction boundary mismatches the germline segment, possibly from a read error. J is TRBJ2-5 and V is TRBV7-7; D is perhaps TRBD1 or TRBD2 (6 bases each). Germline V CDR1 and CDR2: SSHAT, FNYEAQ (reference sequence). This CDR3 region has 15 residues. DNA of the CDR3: TGTGCTAGCAGCGGAGGGGGATCCAGCTATGAGACCCAGTACTTC. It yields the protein CASSGGGSSYETQYF.